Presented here are 10 T cell receptor beta chains from one specimen sequenced in a study of CXCR3-negative and CXCR3-positive naive CD8 T cells. Study-wide results and limits: Hydrophobicity was higher for TRB CDR3s found in CXCR3-positive naive cells than in CXCR3-negative naive cells.

These receptors' targets are unknown. cDNA libraries for TRB were generated by 5' RACE incorporating UMI labels. TCRdb reprocessed the 5' RACE reads; each CDR3 protein has one entry and no DNA is given. Its table records about 130,000 distinct CDR3 sequences. The sample comprised naive CXCR3+ CD8+ T cells from blood. Subset here: CD45RO-CCR7+CD27+CD95- naive CD8+ T cells expressing CXCR3 (TNR3+). The receptors shown here come from a human donor in good health. Some clones in this sample may be carry-over from other donors' samples.

The chain recombines TRBV7-9 with TRBJ2-2. The CDR3 is 13 amino acids. CDR1 SEHNR and CDR2 FQNEAQ come from the germline V gene (reference sequence). This CDR3 is CASSFKQPGELFF. The variable domain in full, with the rest retrieved from reference TRBV7-9 and TRBJ2-2, is DTGVSQNPRHKITKRGQNVTFRCDPISEHNRLYWYRQTLGQGPEFLTYFQNEAQLEKSRLLSDRFSAERPKGSFSTLEIQRTEQGDSAMYLCASSFKQPGELFFGEGSRLTVL.

V and J are TRBV10-3 and TRBJ2-5; TCRdb's assignment of TRBD2 cannot be checked, as there is no DNA. This CDR3 is built from 12 residues. Germline CDR1 is ENHRY and CDR2 is SYGVKD. The CDR3 loop is CASSGGPETQYF.

The J gene is TRBJ2-1, the V gene TRBV20-1; checking the TCRdb D call of TRBD2 is not possible without DNA. Germline CDR1 reads DFQATT; CDR2 reads SNEGSKA (reference sequence). The CDR3 loop spans 11 amino acids. The chain's CDR3 is CSALSGNEQFF.

The chain joins TRBV12-3 or TRBV12-4 to TRBJ2-7; TCRdb indicates TRBD1, and absent DNA this call remains unverified. This CDR3 region has 14 residues. The CDR3 region is CASSDRVAAYEQYF.

The chain employs TRBV10-2 and TRBJ2-7; the TCRdb call, TRBD2, lacks DNA for checking. CDR1 and CDR2 (germline): WSHSY, SAAADI. The CDR3 is made up of 15 amino acids. CDR3 region: CASSESLAATYEQYF.

The rearrangement joins TRBV28 to TRBJ2-1; TCRdb names TRBD1, which stays unverified in the absence of DNA. Germline values: CDR1 MDHEN, CDR2 SYDVKM. This CDR3 has 14 residues. The CDR3: CASSADRAYNEQFF. Looking up the rest from reference TRBV28 and TRBJ2-1 gives the full variable domain: DVKVTQSSRYLVKRTGEKVFLECVQDMDHENMFWYRQDPGLGLRLIYFSYDVKMKEKGDIPEGYSVSREKKERFSLILESASTNQTSMYLCASSADRAYNEQFFGPGTRLTVL.

This sequence joins TRBV20-1 and TRBJ1-2. CDR3 size: 13 residues. Germline values: CDR1 DFQATT, CDR2 SNEGSKA (reference sequence). The CDR3: CSARELGIHGYTF.

This chain links TRBV6-6 with TRBJ1-5; TCRdb gives TRBD1 as the D gene, but with no DNA this cannot be confirmed. The CDR3 spans 14 residues. Germline-derived CDR1 and CDR2 are MNHNY and SVGAGI (reference sequence). Here the CDR3 reads CATWDGHSNQPQHF.

This sequence joins TRBV7-2 and TRBJ1-1. This CDR3 has 12 residues. Germline V gene lookup returns CDR1 SGHTA and CDR2 FQGNSA. The CDR3 sequence: CASSWLNTEAFF.

V gene TRBV10-3 combines with J gene TRBJ2-1; TCRdb calls TRBD2, which cannot be checked without DNA. Germline-derived CDR1 and CDR2 are ENHRY and SYGVKD. This CDR3 spans 16 amino acids. The CDR3 loop reads CAISEALAGGDNKQFF.